This T cell receptor (beta chain) was recovered during a study of cytomegalovirus exposure and HLA in healthy donors. A remark on this clone: The antigen is not known.

60 Vbeta and 13 Jbeta primers were used in PCR. Produced via immunoSEQ multiplex PCR; TCRdb's table is partial and in-frame only. Among 310,000 or so clones, around 90% were seen once, and the ten largest hold approximately 2%. The study's findings and limits: From TCR beta sequences, most subjects' HLA-A and HLA-B alleles were reportedly predicted accurately.

This CDR3 is built from 16 residues. Trimming cost V 6 bases and J 8 bases; bases outside gene matches: 15. Germline V gives CDR1 MDHEN, CDR2 SYDVKM. The V call is TRBV28, the J call TRBJ1-4; 7 bases map to TRBD1. The receptor was derived from a woman aged 18-29 years in good health and CMV-seronegative. Sequencing was done on a sample of PBMCs. CDR3 amino acids: CASSRATPQGGEKLFF. Here the CDR3 DNA reads TGTGCCAGCAGCCGGGCCACCCCTCAGGGGGGCGAAAAACTGTTTTTT.